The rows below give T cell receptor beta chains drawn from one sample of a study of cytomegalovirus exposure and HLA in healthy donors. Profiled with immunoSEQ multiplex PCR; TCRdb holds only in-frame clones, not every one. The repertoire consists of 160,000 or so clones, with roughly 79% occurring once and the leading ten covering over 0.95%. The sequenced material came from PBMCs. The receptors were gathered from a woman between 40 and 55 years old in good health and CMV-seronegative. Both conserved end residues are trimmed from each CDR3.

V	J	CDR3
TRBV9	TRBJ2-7	ASSTGQGGEQY
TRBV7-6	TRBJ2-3	ASSSSIAGGPDTQY
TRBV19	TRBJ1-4	ASSTMGGGDEKLF
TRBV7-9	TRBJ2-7	ASSNPGQTYEQY
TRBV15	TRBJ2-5	ATSRDIGFQETQY
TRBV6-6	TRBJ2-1	ASSLGGGVSYNEQF
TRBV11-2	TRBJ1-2	ASSLVPLSNYGYT
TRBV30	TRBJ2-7	ACTDRATSSYEQY
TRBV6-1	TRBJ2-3	ASSEGLAGGPRAPDTQY
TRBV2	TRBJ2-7	ASKLAREQY
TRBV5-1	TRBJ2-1	ASSLGDSNNEQF
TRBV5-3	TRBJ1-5	ARSFMGTGVYQPQH
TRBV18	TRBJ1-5	ASSPQGNQPQH
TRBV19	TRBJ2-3	ASSISFVRESDTQY
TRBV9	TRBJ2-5	ASSVEGLAKETQY
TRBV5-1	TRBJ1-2	ASSISETGISGYT
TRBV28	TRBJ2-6	ASSLTGVAFSGANVLT
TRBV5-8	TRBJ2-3	ASSLVLAGDLTDTQY
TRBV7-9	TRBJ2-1	ASSSGGASADEQF
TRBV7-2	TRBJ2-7	ASSLAPQRVPYEQY
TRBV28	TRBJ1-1	ASRPGDREGTEAF
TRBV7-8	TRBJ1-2	ASSLRDTNYGYT
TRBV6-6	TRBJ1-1	ASSDRGSTEAF
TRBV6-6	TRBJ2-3	ASSAGQGPTDTQY
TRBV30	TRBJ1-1	AWSQGAGTEAF
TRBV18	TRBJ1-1	ASSPSAGMNTEAF
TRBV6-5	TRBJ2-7	ASSMGQGSYEQY
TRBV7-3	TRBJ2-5	ASSLFAPGSSRGNQY
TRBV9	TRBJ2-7	ASSVVGDRGDEQY
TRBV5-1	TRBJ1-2	ASSFTLTGSGYT
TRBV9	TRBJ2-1	ASSVWDWSSEQF